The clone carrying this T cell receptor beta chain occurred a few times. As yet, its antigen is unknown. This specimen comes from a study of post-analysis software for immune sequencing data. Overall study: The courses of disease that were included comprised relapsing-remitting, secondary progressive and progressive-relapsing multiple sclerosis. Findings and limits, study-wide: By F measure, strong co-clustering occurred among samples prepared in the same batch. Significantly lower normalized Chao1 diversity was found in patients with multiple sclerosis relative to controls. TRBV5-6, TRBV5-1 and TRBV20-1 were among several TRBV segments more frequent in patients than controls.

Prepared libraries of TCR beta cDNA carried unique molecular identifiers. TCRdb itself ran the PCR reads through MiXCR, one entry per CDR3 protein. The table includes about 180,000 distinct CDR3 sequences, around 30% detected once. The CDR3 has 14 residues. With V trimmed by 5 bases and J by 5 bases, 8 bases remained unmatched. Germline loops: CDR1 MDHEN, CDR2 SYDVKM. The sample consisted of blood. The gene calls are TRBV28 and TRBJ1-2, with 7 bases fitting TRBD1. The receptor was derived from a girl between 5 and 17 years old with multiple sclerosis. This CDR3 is CASSREGAGYGYTF. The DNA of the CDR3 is TGTGCCAGCAGTCGCGAGGGGGCGGGATATGGCTACACCTTC.